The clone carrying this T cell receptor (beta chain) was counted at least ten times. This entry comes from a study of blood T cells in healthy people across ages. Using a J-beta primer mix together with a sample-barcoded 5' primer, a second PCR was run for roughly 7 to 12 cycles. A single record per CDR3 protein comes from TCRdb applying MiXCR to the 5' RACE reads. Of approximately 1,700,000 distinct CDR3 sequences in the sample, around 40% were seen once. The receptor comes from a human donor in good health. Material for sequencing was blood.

CDR3 nucleotide sequence: TGTGCCAGCAGTCGGGGACAGGGGGCAATCTACAATGAGCAGTTCTTC. Translating gives CASSRGQGAIYNEQFF. The rearrangement joins TRBV12-3 or TRBV12-4 to TRBJ2-1; 12 bases match TRBD1. The CDR3 is 16 amino acids. J was trimmed by 3 bases and V by 5 bases; bases with no gene match: 5.